This T cell receptor (beta chain) is from a study of blood T cell repertoires in COVID-19. About the research overall: Sites in the United States, Italy and Spain provided acute and convalescent COVID-19 samples.

Participants, roughly 18 to 90 years old, spanned 25 or so US areas. Participant-given clinical history determined each cohort assignment. The CDR3 is 14 amino acids. The germline CDR1 and CDR2 sequences are ENHRY and SYGVKD. Germline trimming cut 7 bases from V and 2 bases from J; bases unmatched to any gene: 8. In the original workflow: Scientists estimated how many nucleated cells there were by amplifying reference gene primers. Profiling relied on immunoSEQ multiplex PCR, and the TCRdb table lists in-frame clones only, not all of them. D and trimming come from the DNA, and the V and J calls and clone size come from that table. The table records under 500,000 clones, around 90% of them present only once.

The clonotype originates from a woman younger than 30 with acute COVID-19. The chain is built from TRBV10-3 and TRBJ2-7, with 7 bases aligning to TRBD1. The sample taken for sequencing was PBMCs or T cells enriched from blood (not recorded which). The CDR3 DNA follows: TGTGCCATCATTCACCGGGACAGCACCTACGAGCAGTACTTC. The encoded protein is CAIIHRDSTYEQYF.